One sample yielded the 31 T cell receptor beta chains listed below, sequenced in a study of glioma-infiltrating T cells after dendritic cell vaccination. The data were produced by immunoSEQ multiplex PCR, yet TCRdb's version contains in-frame clones alone and is incomplete. The repertoire holds approximately 90,000 clones, with roughly 84% as singletons. Specimen: blood, collected before dendritic cell vaccination. The receptors derive from a human donor with glioblastoma.

The rearrangement links TRBV5-4 to TRBJ2-6, with a tentative D call TRBD2 (6 bases). Looked up from germline, CDR1 is SGHNT and CDR2 is YYREEE (reference sequence). The CDR3 length is 17 residues. V gave up 0 bases and J gave up 2 bases, with 12 bases separating them. This CDR3 is CASSLGPPGAGANVLTF. CDR3 sequence (DNA): TGTGCCAGCAGCTTGGGCCCACCGGGAGCTGGGGCCAACGTCCTGACTTTC.

The sample holds one count of this clone. This chain joins TRBV6-5 and TRBJ2-7; 8 positions agree with TRBD1. The germline V gene encodes CDR1 MNHEY and CDR2 SVGAGI. V lost 4 bases and J lost 7; bases outside the gene matches: 12. This CDR3 contains 15 residues. The DNA for the CDR3 is TGTGCCAGCAGTTCTACCAGGGGGCCCCAGGGGGAGCAGTACTTC. Translated, it gives CASSSTRGPQGEQYF.

This rearrangement joins TRBV2 to TRBJ2-7; no clear D gene. Germline V gene data show CDR1 as SNHLY and CDR2 as FYNNEI. CDR3 length equals 10 residues. V shed 6 bases and J shed 11 bases, with 11 bases lying between them. The CDR3 here is CASRGPREYF. The CDR3 DNA reads as TGTGCCAGCAGGGGTCCCCGGGAGTACTTC.

This clone was recorded a few times. V usage is TRBV19 and J usage is TRBJ1-2; D not certain. The CDR3 totals 12 residues. The germline V and J ends were trimmed by 0 bases and 8 bases, with 7 bases remaining between them. Looked up from germline, CDR1 is LNHDA and CDR2 is SQIVND (reference sequence). CDR3 bases: TGTGCCAGTAGTATAGACTTGAGGGGCTACACCTTC. Translated, it gives CASSIDLRGYTF.

The chain carries TRBV27 and TRBJ2-7; possibly TRBD1 for D (5 bases). CDR1 and CDR2 from the germline V gene are MNHEY and SMNVEV (reference sequence). V shed 3 bases and J shed 6 bases, with 15 bases lying between them. The CDR3 covers 14 residues. The DNA of the CDR3 is TGTGCCAGCAGTTTCGGCAGGGAAAGTTCCGAGCAGTACTTC. It yields the protein CASSFGRESSEQYF.

V usage is TRBV18 and J usage is TRBJ1-2, with 9 bases that match TRBD1. Germline CDR1 reads KGHSH; CDR2 reads LQKENI. J lost 3 bases, V lost 2 bases, and 10 bases had no gene match. The CDR3 is made up of 17 amino acids. Here the CDR3 reads CASSPSSGGQGDYGYTF. The CDR3 nucleotides read TGTGCCAGCTCACCAAGTTCGGGGGGACAGGGAGACTATGGCTACACCTTC.

This chain connects TRBV5-6 to TRBJ2-7; perhaps TRBD2 as D (5 bases). There are 13 residues in the CDR3. V dropped 1 base and J dropped 6 bases, with 11 bases sitting between them. CDR1 is SGHDT, CDR2 YYEEEE, per germline. The CDR3 nucleotides are TGTGCCAGCAGCTTGTTACCTCGGGGCGAGCAGTACTTC. Its protein is CASSLLPRGEQYF.

This clone was recorded once. The gene calls are TRBV19 and TRBJ1-5; D may be TRBD1 (5 bases). The germline V and J ends were trimmed by 7 bases and 0 bases, with 13 bases remaining between them. The CDR3 loop spans 15 amino acids. Germline V gene sequence: CDR1 LNHDA, CDR2 SQIVND (reference sequence). The CDR3 DNA sequence: TGTGCCAGTACGGCAGGGTCCCATAGCAATCAGCCCCAGCATTTT. This sequence encodes CASTAGSHSNQPQHF.

The genes are TRBV11-2 and TRBJ1-6; a weak D match, TRBD1 (6 bases). V lost 6 bases to trimming and J lost 13 bases, with 16 bases between them. The CDR3 is made up of 13 amino acids. Germline V lookup: CDR1 SGHAT, CDR2 FQNNGV. The CDR3 reads CASSRQAPFPLHF. The CDR3 nucleotides are TGTGCCAGCAGTAGACAGGCCCCCTTCCCCCTCCACTTT.

V usage is TRBV7-9 and J usage is TRBJ2-7; 9 bases fit TRBD1. The CDR3 contains 15 residues. V trimming: 3 bases; J trimming: 0 bases; junction bases outside the gene matches: 3. Germline V gives CDR1 SEHNR, CDR2 FQNEAQ (reference sequence). The CDR3 spells CASSFQTGGSYEQYF. The CDR3 region has the DNA TGTGCCAGCAGCTTCCAGACAGGGGGCTCCTACGAGCAGTACTTC.

V and J are TRBV2 and TRBJ1-3; 7 nucleotides agree with TRBD1. This CDR3 contains 16 residues. Germline-derived CDR1 and CDR2 are SNHLY and FYNNEI. J lost 0 bases, V lost 1 base, and 3 bases had no gene match. CDR3 sequence: CASSEEGASSGNTIYF. The CDR3 region has the DNA TGTGCCAGCAGTGAAGAGGGGGCAAGCTCTGGAAACACCATATATTTT.

The chain uses TRBV10-2 and TRBJ2-3, with TRBD2 matching 9 bases. The CDR3 totals 15 residues. With V trimmed by 6 bases and J by 4 bases, 8 bases remained unmatched. Germline V gives CDR1 WSHSY, CDR2 SAAADI. This chain's CDR3 is CASRDGGRGADTQYF. The CDR3 DNA follows: TGCGCCAGCAGGGATGGCGGGAGGGGGGCAGATACGCAGTATTTT.

The chain has TRBV19 and TRBJ2-7; 8 bases are a match to TRBD2. V lost 9 bases and J lost 4; bases outside the gene matches: 11. CDR3 size: 14 residues. From germline, CDR1 is LNHDA and CDR2 SQIVND (reference sequence). For the CDR3, the DNA is TGTGCCAGCGGAGCGGGAGCCACCCCATACGAGCAGTACTTC. Protein product: CASGAGATPYEQYF.

V usage is TRBV7-9 and J usage is TRBJ1-2, with 11 positions matching TRBD1. This CDR3 has 19 residues. V was pared by 5 bases and J by 5 bases, with 19 bases of the junction left unmatched. Germline assignment: CDR1 SEHNR and CDR2 FQNEAQ (reference sequence). CDR3 amino acids: CASSREGQGDDPSWYGYTF. The CDR3 bases are TGTGCCAGCAGCCGCGAGGGACAGGGGGACGACCCCTCTTGGTATGGCTACACCTTC. The entire variable domain, with the rest obtained from reference TRBV7-9 and TRBJ1-2, is as follows: DTGVSQNPRHKITKRGQNVTFRCDPISEHNRLYWYRQTLGQGPEFLTYFQNEAQLEKSRLLSDRFSAERPKGSFSTLEIQRTEQGDSAMYLCASSREGQGDDPSWYGYTFGSGTRLTVV.

In DNA form, the CDR3 reads TGTGCCAGCAGCGAGAGCGGGAGGGGGTGGAATGAGCAGTTCTTC. It encodes CASSESGRGWNEQFF. This chain connects TRBV7-2 to TRBJ2-1; 10 nucleotides align to TRBD2. The CDR3 totals 15 residues. The germline V gene has CDR1 SGHTA and CDR2 FQGNSA. J was trimmed by 7 bases and V by 5 bases; bases with no gene match: 8.

This chain connects TRBV6-1 to TRBJ1-2, with 9 bases that match TRBD1. The germline CDR1 and CDR2 sequences are MNHNS and SASEGT. After removal of 7 bases from V and 2 bases from J, the junction contained 2 bases not matched to a gene. The CDR3 is 13 residues long. CDR3 residues: CASTGTGNYGYTF. The CDR3 bases are TGTGCCAGCACCGGGACAGGGAACTATGGCTACACCTTC.

The J gene is TRBJ1-3, the V gene TRBV18, with no clear D. The V end was cut by 5 bases, the J end by 3 bases, with 5 bases between. CDR3 length equals 12 residues. Germline V gives CDR1 KGHSH, CDR2 LQKENI. Written as DNA, the CDR3 is TGTGCCAGCTCAATAGATGGAAACACCATATATTTT. Translation gives CASSIDGNTIYF.

The chain links TRBV5-1 to TRBJ2-7, with a possible D match to TRBD1 (6 bases). V was trimmed by 0 bases and J by 7 bases, leaving 26 bases between them. From germline, CDR1 is SGHRS and CDR2 YFSETQ. CDR3 length equals 18 residues. CDR3: CASSLVFTGPLGDREQYF. The CDR3 DNA is TGCGCCAGCAGCTTGGTTTTTACAGGGCCACTGGGAGATAGAGAGCAGTACTTC.

The J gene is TRBJ2-5, the V gene TRBV29-1, with 8 bases matching TRBD2. V lost 5 bases to trimming and J lost 4 bases; unmatched junction nucleotides: 6. Germline V gene data show CDR1 as SQVTM and CDR2 as ANQGSEA. This CDR3 is 13 amino acids long. The CDR3 DNA sequence: TGCAGCGTTAGCGGGAGAACGCGAGAGACCCAGTACTTC. Translating gives CSVSGRTRETQYF.

Only one count was recorded for this clone. The chain couples TRBV7-9 to TRBJ2-2, with a weak D call TRBD1 (6 bases). Trimming pared 6 bases from V and 3 bases from J, leaving 11 bases between. CDR1 is SEHNR and CDR2 is FQNEAQ in the germline V gene (reference sequence). The CDR3 is 14 amino acids. Here the CDR3 DNA reads TGTGCCAGCAGGCTCTCAGGGGACACCGGGGAGCTGTTTTTT. Translating it yields CASRLSGDTGELFF.

The chain is built from TRBV9 and TRBJ1-3; D gene uncertain. The CDR3 sequence is 15 residues long. Germline V CDR1 and CDR2: SGDLS, YYNGEE. The germline V and J ends were trimmed by 4 bases and 0 bases, with 11 bases remaining between them. This chain's CDR3 is CASSLRAGSGNTIYF. The CDR3 nucleotides are TGTGCCAGCAGCCTTCGGGCGGGCTCTGGAAACACCATATATTTT.

This clone was recorded once. V and J are TRBV2 and TRBJ2-3; unclear D gene. Germline V CDR1 and CDR2: SNHLY, FYNNEI. V lost 4 bases and J lost 5, with 4 bases in between. There are 11 residues in the CDR3. As DNA, the CDR3 is TGTGCCAGCAGTGCCAGAGATACGCAGTATTTT. Its protein is CASSARDTQYF.

V and J are TRBV7-9 and TRBJ1-1; 9 nucleotides agree with TRBD1. V dropped 4 bases and J dropped 4; count of bases not matched to a gene: 10. The CDR3 extends over 16 amino acids. In germline, CDR1 is SEHNR, CDR2 FQNEAQ (reference sequence). CDR3 DNA: TGTGCCAGCAGCTCTCCTCCCGGGACAGGGCTCACTGAAGCTTTCTTT. Translation: CASSSPPGTGLTEAFF.

The CDR3 is CASETGRGQPQHF. CDR3 sequence (DNA): TGTGCCAGCGAGACAGGGCGAGGTCAGCCCCAGCATTTT. The chain uses TRBV2 and TRBJ1-5; 7 bases fit TRBD1. Germline CDR1 is SNHLY and CDR2 is FYNNEI. V trimming: 8 bases; J trimming: 6 bases; junction bases outside the gene matches: 7. This CDR3 comprises 13 residues.

There are a few counts of this clone. V and J are TRBV7-2 and TRBJ2-7, with 11 bases aligning to TRBD2. There are 14 residues in the CDR3. J gave up 7 bases and V 5 bases, and 7 bases lay outside the gene matches. Germline assignment: CDR1 SGHTA and CDR2 FQGNSA. The CDR3 protein is CASSLVAGGREQYF. DNA for the CDR3: TGTGCCAGCAGCCTGGTAGCGGGAGGGAGGGAGCAGTACTTC.

The rearrangement links TRBV5-3 to TRBJ1-5; D not certain. TRBV5-3 is identified as an open reading frame with a role that is uncertain. The CDR3 is 15 residues long. Trimming removed 4 bases at V and 5 bases at J, with 16 bases between. The CDR3 sequence: CARSRRGRPHQPQHF. As DNA, the CDR3 is TGTGCCAGAAGCCGACGGGGTCGACCCCATCAGCCCCAGCATTTT.

This chain links TRBV7-2 with TRBJ2-1; TRBD2 matches at 7 bases. Per the germline V gene, CDR1 is SGHTA and CDR2 is FQGNSA. The trim removed 1 base at V and 6 bases at J, leaving 6 bases unmatched. CDR3 length: 15 amino acids. The CDR3 DNA is TGTGCCAGCAGCTTAGAAGGGACTAACGCCAATGAGCAGTTCTTC. Translation: CASSLEGTNANEQFF.

The V and J genes are TRBV5-1 and TRBJ2-1; 9 bases agree with TRBD1. Per the germline V gene, CDR1 is SGHRS and CDR2 is YFSETQ. The CDR3 sequence is 15 residues long. The ends lost 6 bases at V and 6 bases at J; junction bases unmatched: 10. CDR3 nucleotide sequence: TGCGCCAGCAACCAGTTCGGGACAGGGCTCAATGAGCAGTTCTTC. Its translation is CASNQFGTGLNEQFF.

This clone has just one count. The rearrangement uses TRBV5-1 and TRBJ2-5; 8 nucleotides agree with TRBD1. With the DNA end fitting TRBJ2-7 better, the J assignment may be wrong. CDR3 length: 15 amino acids. The germline gives CDR1 SGHRS, CDR2 YFSETQ. In nucleotides, the CDR3 is TGCGCCAGCAGCTTGGGGGGGACAGGAGTCTACGAGCAGTACTTC. It is translated as CASSLGGTGVYEQYF.

The gene calls are TRBV27 and TRBJ2-7, with 8 bases fitting TRBD1. The CDR3 is 13 residues long. Losses at the gene ends were 6 bases for V and 1 base for J; bases not matched to a gene: 2. CDR1 MNHEY and CDR2 SMNVEV come from the germline V gene (reference sequence). This chain's CDR3 is CASRDRGSYEQYF. DNA for the CDR3: TGTGCCAGCAGAGACAGGGGTTCCTACGAGCAGTACTTC.

The chain carries TRBV11-2 and TRBJ2-7, with TRBD1 matching 10 bases. CDR3 size: 15 residues. Germline assignment: CDR1 SGHAT and CDR2 FQNNGV. V was pared by 5 bases and J by 1 base, with 5 bases of the junction left unmatched. The CDR3 DNA follows: TGTGCCAGCAGCATCGGGACAGGGGCTTCCTACGAGCAGTACTTC. The encoded protein is CASSIGTGASYEQYF.